A single sample is the source of the 11 T cell receptor beta chains below, sequenced in a study of CD4+ T cells in melanoma. The protocol was immunoSEQ multiplex PCR, while the TCRdb copy is restricted to in-frame clones and leaves out a portion. The data show roughly 150,000 clones, 80% to 95% seen once. The receptors derive from a human donor with melanoma.

This rearrangement joins TRBV19 to TRBJ1-2; 11 bases agree with TRBD1. Germline lookup yields CDR1 LNHDA and CDR2 SQIVND (reference sequence). This CDR3 comprises 16 residues. With 4 bases clipped from V and 4 bases from J, the junction kept 8 bases outside the gene matches. The CDR3 region has the DNA TGTGCCAGTAGTACTCCCCGGACAGGGGGCGCCTATGGCTACACCTTC. Its translation is CASSTPRTGGAYGYTF.

The chain has TRBV7-3 and TRBJ2-2; D gene ambiguous. Trimming took 5 bases from V and 0 from J, leaving 16 bases between them. Looked up from germline, CDR1 is SGHTA and CDR2 is FQGTGA. This CDR3 is built from 17 residues. The CDR3 protein is CASSPDGWSANTGELFF. The CDR3 DNA is TGTGCCAGCAGCCCCGATGGGTGGAGCGCGAACACCGGGGAGCTGTTTTTT.

The chain is built from TRBV19 and TRBJ1-4, with a weak D call TRBD1 (5 bases). CDR3 length: 12 amino acids. The V gene's germline CDR1 is LNHDA and CDR2 SQIVND (reference sequence). Trimming cost V 6 bases and J 7 bases, with 9 bases left between them. Here the CDR3 DNA reads TGTGCCAGTAGCGGTGGGGGTGAAAAACTGTTTTTT. This translates into CASSGGGEKLFF.

This clone was recorded once. The genes are TRBV18 and TRBJ1-3, with D possibly matching TRBD1 (5 bases). The CDR3 runs 14 residues. Per germline, CDR1 KGHSH and CDR2 LQKENI. Trimming pared 5 bases from V and 4 bases from J, leaving 12 bases between. This CDR3 is CASSDTGRGNTIYF. Written as DNA, the CDR3 is TGTGCCAGCTCAGACACAGGAAGGGGAAACACCATATATTTT.

This clone was recorded only once. The CDR3: CASSEDSIVSRQFF. DNA of the CDR3: TGTGCCAGCAGTGAAGATAGTATCGTCTCACGGCAGTTCTTC. The chain joins TRBV2 to TRBJ2-1, with no clear D. Trimming took 1 base from V and 12 from J, leaving 16 bases between them. Germline CDR1 is SNHLY and CDR2 is FYNNEI. The length of the CDR3 is 14 residues.

The V gene is TRBV5-1, the J gene TRBJ1-2; possibly TRBD1 for D (6 bases). Trimming took off 0 bases at V and 8 bases at J, with 17 bases between the two ends. Germline V CDR1 and CDR2: SGHRS, YFSETQ. The CDR3 has 15 residues. The CDR3 DNA is TGCGCCAGCAGCTTGGAAGGCAGGGGCCTCCGAGGCTACACCTTC. Encoded protein: CASSLEGRGLRGYTF.

This chain links TRBV4-1 with TRBJ1-1, with 7 bases that match TRBD1. The CDR3 runs to 15 residues. Germline CDR1 MGHRA, CDR2 YSYEKL. Trimming at V came to 2 bases and at J to 1 base, leaving 4 bases not matched to a gene. CDR3 amino acids: CASSQKDRRNTEAFF. CDR3 in DNA: TGCGCCAGCAGCCAAAAGGACAGGCGGAACACTGAAGCTTTCTTT.

This chain joins TRBV5-1 and TRBJ2-7, with TRBD1 matching 9 bases. With V trimmed by 5 bases and J by 6 bases, 12 bases remained unmatched. CDR1 is SGHRS and CDR2 is YFSETQ in the germline V gene. This CDR3 region has 15 residues. CDR3 DNA sequence: TGCGCCAGCAGAACGGCAGGGACAGGGCATAGCGAGCAGTACTTC. Residues: CASRTAGTGHSEQYF.

This clone was counted once. The genes are TRBV5-4 and TRBJ1-1; D not certain. V was cut by 3 bases and J by 6 bases, with 12 bases left in between. Looked up from germline, CDR1 is SGHNT and CDR2 is YYREEE (reference sequence). The CDR3 contains 13 residues. The CDR3 DNA reads TGTGCCAGCAGCTCTGCTCTGGGCGCTGAAGCTTTCTTT. It codes for CASSSALGAEAFF. The whole variable domain, filled in from reference TRBV5-4 and TRBJ1-1, reads ETGVTQSPTHLIKTRGQQVTLRCSSQSGHNTVSWYQQALGQGPQFIFQYYREEENGRGNFPPRFSGLQFPNYSSELNVNALELDDSALYLCASSSALGAEAFFGQGTRLTVV.

This clone has a single count. In DNA form, the CDR3 reads TGTGCCTGGAGTGTAGTGTCAGATACGCAGTATTTT. Translation: CAWSVVSDTQYF. The chain uses TRBV30 and TRBJ2-3, with no clear D. CDR1 GTSNPN and CDR2 SVGIG come from the germline V gene (reference sequence). Trimming took 0 bases from V and 4 from J, leaving 5 bases between them. The CDR3 length is 12 residues.

The chain recombines TRBV5-1 with TRBJ2-5; D could derive from TRBD1 or TRBD2 (6 bases each). Trimming took off 2 bases at V and 4 bases at J, with 15 bases between the two ends. This CDR3 has 15 amino acids. CDR1 is SGHRS and CDR2 is YFSETQ in the germline V gene. The CDR3 DNA follows: TGCGCCAGCAGCTTAGGAGGGGGACTCGCAGAGACCCAGTACTTC. Its translation is CASSLGGGLAETQYF.